This T cell receptor beta chain came from a study of PD-L1 blockade in urothelial cancer. About the research overall: About 85% of the 29 patients were men with bladder-origin urothelial cancer. Researchers looked at the blood 3 weeks (second dose) and 6 weeks after treatment began.

Notes on this clone: Its antigen is currently unknown.

Repertoires were generated with immunoSEQ multiplex PCR, while TCRdb's copy carries only in-frame clones and drops some. In the table there are some 71,000 clones, around 81% of which are singletons. From germline, CDR1 is MNHEY and CDR2 SMNVEV (reference sequence). V shed 5 bases and J 8 bases; nucleotides not matched to a gene: 8. The CDR3 is 13 amino acids. Overall study results and limits: Patients with below-median pretreatment blood clonality survived longer.

The time point was: pretreatment peripheral blood. The rearrangement links TRBV27 to TRBJ1-2; 7 positions agree with TRBD1. The receptor comes from a man aged 35 to 55 with urothelial cancer. The sequences come from PBMCs, collected around atezolizumab (anti-PD-L1) treatment. CDR3: CASSPTGPYGYTF. CDR3 coding DNA: TGTGCCAGCAGTCCGACAGGGCCTTACGGCTACACCTTC.